A selection of T cell receptor beta chains follows, all from one sample in a study of siplizumab effects on memory and regulatory T cells. The repertoire was sequenced with immunoSEQ multiplex PCR; TCRdb's copy has only in-frame clones and lacks some. In the table there are about 91,000 clones, roughly 93% of which are singletons. Source material: CD8+ T cells sorted from blood. The receptor set was obtained from a human donor in good health. Each CDR3 is given with its conserved first and last residue. The order of the fields is V gene, clone size, D gene, J gene, CDR3 protein, CDR3 DNA. D genes are given only for firm matches. A clone size is listed for some rows: how often the clone was seen (once, few, many), or a class if it is expanded.

TRBV7-9	NA	NA	TRBJ2-7	CASSLAEVYEQYF	TGTGCCAGCAGCTTAGCCGAAGTCTACGAGCAGTACTTC
TRBV30	once	TRBD2	TRBJ2-1	CAWSQREGKDEQFF	TGTGCCTGGAGCCAGCGGGAGGGCAAGGATGAGCAGTTCTTC
TRBV2	NA	TRBD1	TRBJ2-4	CASSDLTGVAKNIQYF	TGTGCCAGCAGTGATTTGACAGGGGTCGCCAAAAACATTCAGTACTTC
TRBV29-1	NA	NA	TRBJ2-1	CSVEARYNEQFF	TGCAGCGTTGAGGCTCGGTACAATGAGCAGTTCTTC
TRBV5-6	few	NA	TRBJ2-7	CASSFGQHLYEQYF	TGTGCCAGCAGCTTTGGCCAGCACCTCTACGAGCAGTACTTC
TRBV27	NA	NA	TRBJ1-1	CASSLSRGNTEAFF	TGTGCCAGCAGTTTATCGCGGGGTAACACTGAAGCTTTCTTT
TRBV15	NA	NA	TRBJ1-2	CATSRVRGGYTF	TGTGCCACCAGCAGAGTTCGAGGGGGCTACACCTTC
TRBV9	NA	TRBD1	TRBJ1-1	CASSAVTGRVDTEAFF	TGTGCCAGCAGCGCAGTGACAGGGAGGGTGGACACTGAAGCTTTCTTT
TRBV2	once	TRBD2	TRBJ2-7	CASSDQREGEAYEQYF	TGTGCCAGCAGTGATCAGCGGGAGGGCGAGGCCTACGAGCAGTACTTC
TRBV9	NA	TRBD1	TRBJ1-2	CASSVDSDRGKPKGYTF	TGTGCCAGCAGCGTAGATTCGGACAGGGGGAAACCTAAGGGCTACACCTTC
TRBV5-1	NA	NA	TRBJ2-1	CASSLGGYNEQFF	TGCGCCAGCAGCTTGGGGGGGTACAATGAGCAGTTCTTC
TRBV7-9	NA	NA	TRBJ1-2	CASSLANSGRGYTF	TGTGCCAGCAGCTTGGCCAACTCGGGACGTGGCTACACCTTC
TRBV9	NA	NA	TRBJ2-1	CASSEGEGEQFF	TGTGCCAGCAGCGAGGGGGAGGGTGAGCAGTTCTTC
TRBV9	NA	TRBD2	TRBJ2-1	CASSPGTSLSSYNEQFF	TGTGCCAGCAGCCCCGGGACTAGTCTGAGCTCCTACAATGAGCAGTTCTTC
TRBV7-8	NA	NA	TRBJ2-2	CASSVTNTGELFF	TGTGCCAGCAGCGTCACTAACACCGGGGAGCTGTTTTTT
TRBV4-3	NA	NA	TRBJ2-1	CASSQDGPPNEQFF	TGCGCCAGCAGCCAAGATGGTCCTCCCAATGAGCAGTTCTTC
TRBV25-1	NA	NA	TRBJ1-3	CASSPYTYSGNTIYF	TGTGCCAGCAGTCCTTACACGTACTCTGGAAACACCATATATTTT
TRBV27	NA	NA	TRBJ2-1	CASSSAGDEQFF	TGTGCCAGCAGCTCCGCTGGCGATGAGCAGTTCTTC
TRBV5-1	NA	NA	TRBJ2-7	CASSFSSYEQYF	TGCGCCAGCAGCTTCAGCTCCTACGAGCAGTACTTC
TRBV29-1	NA	NA	TRBJ2-1	CSVALGALDEQFF	TGCAGCGTCGCGTTGGGAGCGCTGGATGAGCAGTTCTTC
TRBV29-1	NA	NA	TRBJ2-3	CSVEGRYADTQYF	TGCAGCGTTGAAGGTAGATACGCAGATACGCAGTATTTT
TRBV19	NA	NA	TRBJ2-1	CASKDPGPNEQFF	TGTGCCAGTAAAGACCCCGGACCGAATGAGCAGTTCTTC
TRBV11-2	NA	NA	TRBJ2-7	CASSPLLTPEQYF	TGTGCCAGCAGCCCCCTTCTTACTCCCGAGCAGTACTTC